A single sample gave rise to the 22 T cell receptor beta chains below, sequenced in a study of blood T cell repertoires in COVID-19. Profiled with immunoSEQ multiplex PCR; TCRdb holds only in-frame clones, not every one. The sample carries roughly 250,000 clones, 85% to 90% recorded once. Sequencing was performed on PBMCs or T cells enriched from blood (not recorded which). The receptors stem from a woman aged 50 to 60 who had recovered from COVID-19.

J is TRBJ2-5 and V is TRBV19; D is perhaps TRBD1 (6 bases). CDR3 length: 15 residues. CDR1 LNHDA and CDR2 SQIVND come from the germline V gene (reference sequence). Trimming pared 6 bases from V and 7 bases from J, leaving 21 bases between. The CDR3 DNA sequence: TGTGCCAGTAGAACCTCGGACAGAGACGTGATGACCCAGTACTTC. This sequence encodes CASRTSDRDVMTQYF.

The chain is built from TRBV5-1 and TRBJ2-2; 7 bases are shared with TRBD1. CDR1 and CDR2 (germline): SGHRS, YFSETQ. There are 15 residues in the CDR3. After removal of 0 bases from V and 7 bases from J, the junction contained 6 bases not matched to a gene. CDR3 sequence: CASSLASGGNGELFF. DNA for the CDR3: TGCGCCAGCAGCTTGGCGTCAGGGGGTAACGGGGAGCTGTTTTTT.

The J gene is TRBJ2-7, the V gene TRBV27; 7 bases match TRBD2. CDR3 length: 13 residues. Germline-derived CDR1 and CDR2 are MNHEY and SMNVEV (reference sequence). After removal of 6 bases from V and 11 bases from J, the junction contained 13 bases not matched to a gene. CDR3 DNA sequence: TGTGCCAGCAGACCTAGCGGCGCTGGCAGTAAGTACTTC. It specifies CASRPSGAGSKYF.

V gene TRBV19 combines with J gene TRBJ1-3; no clear D. Per germline, CDR1 LNHDA and CDR2 SQIVND (reference sequence). The CDR3 totals 14 residues. V was shortened by 10 bases and J by 0 bases, with 13 bases between the two germline ends. CDR3 in amino acids: CATFKRSSGNTIYF. In DNA, the CDR3 is TGTGCCACCTTTAAGCGGAGCTCTGGAAACACCATATATTTT.

The chain links TRBV7-2 to TRBJ2-3, with TRBD2 as a possible D gene (6 bases). Trimming pared 2 bases from V and 2 bases from J, leaving 17 bases between. CDR1 and CDR2 from the germline V gene are SGHTA and FQGNSA. The CDR3 has 17 residues. CDR3 amino acids: CASSLLRRRDFTDTQYF. CDR3 nucleotides: TGTGCCAGCAGCTTATTACGCCGGCGGGACTTCACAGATACGCAGTATTTT.

The chain has TRBV4-1 and TRBJ1-2; the match to TRBD1 covers 12 bases. CDR1 and CDR2 (germline): MGHRA, YSYEKL. With V trimmed by 6 bases and J by 4 bases, 12 bases remained unmatched. The CDR3 runs to 17 residues. This CDR3 is CASRLPGQGANSYGYTF. DNA for the CDR3: TGCGCCAGCAGGTTACCGGGACAGGGGGCTAATAGCTATGGCTACACCTTC.

By share of the sample, this clone is medium-sized. This chain links TRBV10-3 with TRBJ1-2; weak D call: TRBD1 (5 bases). The length of the CDR3 is 15 residues. V was clipped by 4 bases and J by 2 bases, with 14 bases between them. Germline V gene lookup returns CDR1 ENHRY and CDR2 SYGVKD. The chain's CDR3 is CAISVPGVENYGYTF. DNA for the CDR3: TGTGCCATCAGTGTACCGGGGGTCGAAAACTATGGCTACACCTTC.

This clone has more than one count but fewer than ten. This sequence joins TRBV5-1 and TRBJ1-2, with TRBD1 identical over 11 bases. CDR1 and CDR2 from the germline V gene are SGHRS and YFSETQ. V trimming: 5 bases; J trimming: 5 bases; junction bases outside the gene matches: 20. The CDR3 totals 19 residues. CDR3 DNA sequence: TGCGCCAGCAGACTCACCCGTGGGACAGGGGGATCTATCGGGTATGGCTACACCTTC. Translation: CASRLTRGTGGSIGYGYTF.

The V call is TRBV2, the J call TRBJ2-1; 12 bases fit TRBD2. This CDR3 contains 15 residues. V dropped 8 bases and J dropped 8; count of bases not matched to a gene: 10. Per the germline V gene, CDR1 is SNHLY and CDR2 is FYNNEI. The CDR3 loop reads CASELAGGPWDEQFF. For the CDR3, the DNA is TGTGCCAGCGAGCTAGCGGGAGGGCCTTGGGATGAGCAGTTCTTC.

CDR3 sequence reads: CASSSQGGSQETQYF. CDR3 nucleotide sequence: TGTGCCAGCAGCTCCCAGGGAGGGTCACAAGAGACCCAGTACTTC. V gene TRBV11-2 combines with J gene TRBJ2-5, with 7 bases lining up with TRBD2. The CDR3 has 15 residues. With V trimmed by 4 bases and J by 2 bases, 7 bases remained unmatched. Per germline, CDR1 SGHAT and CDR2 FQNNGV.

V and J are TRBV18 and TRBJ2-5; the D gene is possibly TRBD2 (6 bases). The ends were cut back, 5 bases at V and 4 bases at J, with 20 bases in the middle. There are 16 residues in the CDR3. CDR1 KGHSH and CDR2 LQKENI come from the germline V gene. The CDR3 is CASSVNSGAKGETQYF. In DNA, the CDR3 is TGTGCCAGCTCAGTAAATTCGGGAGCCAAGGGAGAGACCCAGTACTTC. The whole variable domain, remainder taken from reference TRBV18 and TRBJ2-5, is NAGVMQNPRHLVRRRGQEARLRCSPMKGHSHVYWYRQLPEEGLKFMVYLQKENIIDESGMPKERFSAEFPKEGPSILRIQQVVRGDSAAYFCASSVNSGAKGETQYFGPGTRLLVL.

This chain connects TRBV7-9 to TRBJ1-2, with D hard to call. This CDR3 contains 12 residues. Trimming took 6 bases from V and 2 from J, leaving 7 bases between them. Germline V gene lookup returns CDR1 SEHNR and CDR2 FQNEAQ (reference sequence). CDR3 in amino acids: CASSGQNYGYTF. The CDR3 DNA reads TGTGCCAGCAGTGGGCAGAACTATGGCTACACCTTC.

This rearrangement joins TRBV18 to TRBJ2-3; the D is unclear. This CDR3 has 15 amino acids. Germline V CDR1 and CDR2: KGHSH, LQKENI. V was pared by 3 bases and J by 0 bases, with 10 bases between. In DNA, the CDR3 is TGTGCCAGCTCACCTCTTAGTAGCAGCACAGATACGCAGTATTTT. Protein sequence: CASSPLSSSTDTQYF.

The rearrangement uses TRBV24-1 and TRBJ2-1; 8 bases agree with TRBD2. The germline gives CDR1 KGHDR, CDR2 SFDVKD. J was trimmed by 6 bases and V by 3 bases; bases with no gene match: 6. The CDR3 is 15 residues long. CDR3 sequence reads: CATSDPSGGLNEQFF. The CDR3, as DNA: TGTGCCACCAGTGATCCCAGCGGGGGACTCAATGAGCAGTTCTTC.

V and J are TRBV11-2 and TRBJ2-1; 9 bases are a match to TRBD2. The germline gives CDR1 SGHAT, CDR2 FQNNGV. Germline trimming cut 3 bases from V and 8 bases from J; bases unmatched to any gene: 5. The CDR3 covers 14 residues. As DNA, the CDR3 is TGTGCCAGCAGCTTGGCGACTAGCGGCTATGAGCAGTTCTTC. As protein: CASSLATSGYEQFF.

The chain links TRBV24-1 to TRBJ2-2; D ambiguous. This CDR3 comprises 12 residues. V was trimmed by 2 bases and J by 6 bases, leaving 3 bases between them. The V gene's germline CDR1 is KGHDR and CDR2 SFDVKD. The CDR3 DNA reads TGTGCCACCAGTGATTGGCCCGGGGAGCTGTTTTTT. It yields the protein CATSDWPGELFF.

The chain carries TRBV30 and TRBJ1-2, with D unresolved. V lost 3 bases to trimming and J lost 8 bases, with 13 bases between them. The CDR3 length is 12 residues. Germline V gene data show CDR1 as GTSNPN and CDR2 as SVGIG (reference sequence). In DNA, the CDR3 is TGTGCCTGGAGGGGAGACTGGCGAGGCTACACCTTC. Its protein product is CAWRGDWRGYTF.

The CDR3 coding sequence is TGTGCCTGGAGTCGACAGGCGCGTCAGCCCCAGCATTTT. Encoded protein: CAWSRQARQPQHF. The chain recombines TRBV30 with TRBJ1-5, with D tentatively TRBD1 (6 bases). Germline CDR1 reads GTSNPN; CDR2 reads SVGIG (reference sequence). The ends were cut back, 2 bases at V and 6 bases at J, with 11 bases in the middle. The CDR3 is 13 amino acids.

The chain couples TRBV7-8 to TRBJ1-4; 7 bases match TRBD1. The CDR3 totals 15 residues. Germline V gene lookup returns CDR1 SGHVS and CDR2 FQNEAQ. The V gene end was trimmed by 2 bases and the J gene end by 11 bases; junction bases not matched to a gene: 11. This chain's CDR3 is CASSLYRDRDGKLFF. Here the CDR3 DNA reads TGTGCCAGCAGCTTATACCGAGACAGGGACGGGAAACTGTTTTTT.

The chain couples TRBV5-1 to TRBJ2-1, with TRBD1 matching 9 bases. The junction had 3 bases not matched to a gene; V was cut back by 3 bases and J by 5 bases. The CDR3 sequence is 14 residues long. Germline V gene lookup returns CDR1 SGHRS and CDR2 YFSETQ. The CDR3 is CASSSGTGNNEQFF. CDR3 nucleotides: TGCGCCAGCAGCTCAGGGACAGGGAACAATGAGCAGTTCTTC.

The J gene is TRBJ2-7, the V gene TRBV9, with D possibly being TRBD2 (5 bases). Germline CDR1 reads SGDLS; CDR2 reads YYNGEE. V shed 6 bases and J shed 3 bases, with 28 bases lying between them. This CDR3 region has 18 residues. CDR3: CASNMRYTLADDNYEQYF. CDR3 bases: TGTGCCAGCAACATGAGATATACCCTAGCAGACGACAACTACGAGCAGTACTTC.

The rearrangement joins TRBV6-2 or TRBV6-3 to TRBJ2-7; 11 nucleotides agree with TRBD2. Germline V gives CDR1 MNHEY, CDR2 SVGEGT. The length of the CDR3 is 16 residues. The ends lost 3 bases at V and 4 bases at J; junction bases unmatched: 8. CDR3 amino acids: CASSYASGRNVYEQYF. The CDR3 DNA sequence: TGTGCCAGCAGTTATGCTAGCGGGAGGAACGTTTACGAGCAGTACTTC.